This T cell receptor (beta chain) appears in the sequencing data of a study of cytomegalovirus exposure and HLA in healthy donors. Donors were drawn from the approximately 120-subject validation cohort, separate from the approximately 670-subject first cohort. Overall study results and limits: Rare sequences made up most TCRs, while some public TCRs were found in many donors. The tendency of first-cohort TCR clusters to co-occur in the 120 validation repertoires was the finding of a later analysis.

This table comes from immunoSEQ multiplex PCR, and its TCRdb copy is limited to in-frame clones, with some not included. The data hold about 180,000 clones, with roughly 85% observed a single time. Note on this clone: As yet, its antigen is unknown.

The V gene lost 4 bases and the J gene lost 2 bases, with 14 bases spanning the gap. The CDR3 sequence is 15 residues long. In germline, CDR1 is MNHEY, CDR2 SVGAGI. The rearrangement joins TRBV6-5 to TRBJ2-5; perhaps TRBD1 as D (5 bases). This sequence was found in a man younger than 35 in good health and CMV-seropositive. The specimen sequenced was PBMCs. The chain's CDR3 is CASSSMPDRQETQYF. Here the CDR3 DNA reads TGTGCCAGCAGTTCCATGCCTGACAGACAAGAGACCCAGTACTTC.